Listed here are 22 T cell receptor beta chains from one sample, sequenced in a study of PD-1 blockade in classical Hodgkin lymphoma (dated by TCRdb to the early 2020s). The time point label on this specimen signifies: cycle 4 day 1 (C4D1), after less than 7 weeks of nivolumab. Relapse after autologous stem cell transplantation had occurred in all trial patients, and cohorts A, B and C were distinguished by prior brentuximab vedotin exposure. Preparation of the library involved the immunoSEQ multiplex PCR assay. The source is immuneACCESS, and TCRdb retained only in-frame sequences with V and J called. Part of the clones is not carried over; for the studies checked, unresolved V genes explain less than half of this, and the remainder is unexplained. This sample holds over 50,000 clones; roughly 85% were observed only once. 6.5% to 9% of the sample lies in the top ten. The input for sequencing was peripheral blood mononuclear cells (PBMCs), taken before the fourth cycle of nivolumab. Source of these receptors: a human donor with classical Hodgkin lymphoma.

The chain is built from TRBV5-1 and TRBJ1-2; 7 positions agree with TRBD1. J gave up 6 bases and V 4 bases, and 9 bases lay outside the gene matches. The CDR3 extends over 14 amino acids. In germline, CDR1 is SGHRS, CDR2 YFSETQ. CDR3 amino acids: CASSRTTGIDGYTF. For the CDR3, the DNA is TGCGCCAGCAGCCGGACGACAGGGATCGATGGCTACACCTTC.

The chain's CDR3 is CASSWRGRGIQETQYF. As DNA, the CDR3 is TGTGCCAGCAGCTGGCGGGGACGGGGAATTCAAGAGACCCAGTACTTC. This rearrangement joins TRBV7-9 to TRBJ2-5, with D possibly matching TRBD2 (6 bases). CDR1 is SEHNR and CDR2 is FQNEAQ in the germline V gene (reference sequence). The CDR3 length is 16 residues. V gave up 4 bases and J gave up 2 bases, with 17 bases separating them.

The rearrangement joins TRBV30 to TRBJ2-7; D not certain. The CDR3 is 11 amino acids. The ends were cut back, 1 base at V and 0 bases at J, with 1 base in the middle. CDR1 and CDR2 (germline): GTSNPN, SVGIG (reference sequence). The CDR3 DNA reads TGTGCCTGGAGTGCCTCCTACGAGCAGTACTTC. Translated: CAWSASYEQYF.

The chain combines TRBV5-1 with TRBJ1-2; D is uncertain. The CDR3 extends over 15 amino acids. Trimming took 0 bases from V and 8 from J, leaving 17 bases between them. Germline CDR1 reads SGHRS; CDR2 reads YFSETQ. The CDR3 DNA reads TGCGCCAGCAGCTTGGCCACCCCCCGACCTTCCGGCTACACCTTC. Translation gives CASSLATPRPSGYTF.

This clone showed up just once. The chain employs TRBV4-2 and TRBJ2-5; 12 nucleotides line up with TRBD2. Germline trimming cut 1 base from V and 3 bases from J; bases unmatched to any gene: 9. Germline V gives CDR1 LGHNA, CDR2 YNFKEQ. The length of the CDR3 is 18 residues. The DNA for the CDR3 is TGTGCCAGCAGCCAAGGACTAGCGGGGGTTTGGGGGGAAGAGACCCAGTACTTC. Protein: CASSQGLAGVWGEETQYF.

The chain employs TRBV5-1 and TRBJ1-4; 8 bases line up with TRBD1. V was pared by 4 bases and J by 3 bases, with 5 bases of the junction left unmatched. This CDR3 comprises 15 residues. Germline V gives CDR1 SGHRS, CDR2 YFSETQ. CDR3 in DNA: TGCGCCAGCAGCCCAACAGGGGGTCCTAATGAAAAACTGTTTTTT. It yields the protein CASSPTGGPNEKLFF.

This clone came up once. CDR3 coding DNA: TGCGCCAGCAGCTTGGAACTAGCGGGGTCGGCCGGGGAGCTGTTTTTT. Its translation is CASSLELAGSAGELFF. The rearrangement uses TRBV5-1 and TRBJ2-2; TRBD2 aligns across 10 bases. The CDR3 spans 16 residues. V was pared by 0 bases and J by 6 bases, with 5 bases of the junction left unmatched. The germline V gene has CDR1 SGHRS and CDR2 YFSETQ. The complete variable domain, with remaining parts taken from reference TRBV5-1 and TRBJ2-2, reads KAGVTQTPRYLIKTRGQQVTLSCSPISGHRSVSWYQQTPGQGLQFLFEYFSETQRNKGNFPGRFSGRQFSNSRSEMNVSTLELGDSALYLCASSLELAGSAGELFFGEGSRLTVL.

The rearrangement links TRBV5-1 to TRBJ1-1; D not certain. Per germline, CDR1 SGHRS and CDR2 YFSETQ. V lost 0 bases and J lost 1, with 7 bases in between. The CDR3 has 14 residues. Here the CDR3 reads CASSLGAANTEAFF. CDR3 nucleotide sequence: TGCGCCAGCAGCTTGGGGGCTGCGAACACTGAAGCTTTCTTT.

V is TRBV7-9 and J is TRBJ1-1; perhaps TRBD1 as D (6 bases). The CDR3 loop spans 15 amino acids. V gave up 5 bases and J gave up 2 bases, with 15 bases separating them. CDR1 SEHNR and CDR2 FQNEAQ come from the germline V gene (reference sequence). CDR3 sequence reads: CASSVRRDINTEAFF. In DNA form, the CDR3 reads TGTGCCAGCAGCGTTAGGCGGGACATTAACACTGAAGCTTTCTTT.

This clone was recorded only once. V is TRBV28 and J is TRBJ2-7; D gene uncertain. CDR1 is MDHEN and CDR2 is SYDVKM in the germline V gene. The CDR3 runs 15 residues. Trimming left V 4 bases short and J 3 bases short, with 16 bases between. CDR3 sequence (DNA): TGTGCCAGCAGTTCCCCCGGATCAGCAAACTACGAGCAGTACTTC. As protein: CASSSPGSANYEQYF.

CDR3 sequence: CASSFRQGIGTDTQYF. For the CDR3, the DNA is TGTGCCAGCAGTTTTCGACAGGGGATCGGGACAGATACGCAGTATTTT. The rearrangement uses TRBV6-6 and TRBJ2-3, with TRBD1 matching 8 bases. Germline V gene sequence: CDR1 MNHNY, CDR2 SVGAGI (reference sequence). The V segment lost 4 bases and the J segment 3 bases; nucleotides outside the gene matches: 9. This CDR3 has 16 amino acids.

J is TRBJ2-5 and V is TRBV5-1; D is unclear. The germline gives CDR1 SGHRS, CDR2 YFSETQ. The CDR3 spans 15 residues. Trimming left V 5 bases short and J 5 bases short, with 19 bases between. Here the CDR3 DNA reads TGCGCCAGCAGATTGTCTGGCTGGGGATCGGAGACCCAGTACTTC. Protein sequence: CASRLSGWGSETQYF.

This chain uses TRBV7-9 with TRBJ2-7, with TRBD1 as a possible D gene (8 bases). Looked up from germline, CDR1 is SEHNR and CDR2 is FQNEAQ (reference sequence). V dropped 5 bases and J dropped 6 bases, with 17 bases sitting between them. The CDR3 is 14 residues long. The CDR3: CASSLSGGGGEQYF. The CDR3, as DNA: TGTGCCAGCAGCCTCTCAGGGGGCGGGGGCGAGCAGTACTTC.

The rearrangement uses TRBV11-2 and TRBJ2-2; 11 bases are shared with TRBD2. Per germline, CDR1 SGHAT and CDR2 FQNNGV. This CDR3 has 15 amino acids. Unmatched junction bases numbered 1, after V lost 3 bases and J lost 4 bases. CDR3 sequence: CASSFLAGGTGELFF. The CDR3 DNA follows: TGTGCCAGCAGCTTCCTAGCGGGGGGCACCGGGGAGCTGTTTTTT.

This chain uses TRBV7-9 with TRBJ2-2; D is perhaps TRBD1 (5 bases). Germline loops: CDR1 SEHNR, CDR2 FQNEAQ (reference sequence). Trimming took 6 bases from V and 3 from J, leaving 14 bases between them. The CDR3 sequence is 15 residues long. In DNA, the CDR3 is TGTGCCAGCAGACAGGTGGGCGATTACACCGGGGAGCTGTTTTTT. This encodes CASRQVGDYTGELFF.

As DNA, the CDR3 is TGTGCCACCCGCCCGCGGGGGAGCACAGATACGCAGTATTTT. Protein sequence: CATRPRGSTDTQYF. The chain carries TRBV7-9 and TRBJ2-3, with 7 bases identical to TRBD2. This CDR3 region has 14 residues. J lost 0 bases, V lost 10 bases, and 7 bases had no gene match. In germline, CDR1 is SEHNR, CDR2 FQNEAQ (reference sequence). The whole variable domain, filled in from reference TRBV7-9 and TRBJ2-3, reads DTGVSQNPRHKITKRGQNVTFRCDPISEHNRLYWYRQTLGQGPEFLTYFQNEAQLEKSRLLSDRFSAERPKGSFSTLEIQRTEQGDSAMYLCATRPRGSTDTQYFGPGTRLTVL.

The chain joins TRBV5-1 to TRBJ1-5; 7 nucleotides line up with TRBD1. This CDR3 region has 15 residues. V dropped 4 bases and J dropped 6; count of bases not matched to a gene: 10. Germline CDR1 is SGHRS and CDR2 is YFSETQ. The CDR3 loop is CASSPVGGGFQPQHF. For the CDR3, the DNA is TGCGCCAGCAGCCCCGTTGGAGGGGGCTTTCAGCCCCAGCATTTT.

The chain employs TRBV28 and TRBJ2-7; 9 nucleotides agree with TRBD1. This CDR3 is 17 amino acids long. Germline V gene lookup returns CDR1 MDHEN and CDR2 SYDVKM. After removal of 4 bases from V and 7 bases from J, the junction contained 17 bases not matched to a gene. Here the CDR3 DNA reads TGTGCCAGCAGTTCTGTCTACTACGGGACAGGGAGATGGGAGCAGTACTTC. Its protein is CASSSVYYGTGRWEQYF. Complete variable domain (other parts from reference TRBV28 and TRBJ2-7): DVKVTQSSRYLVKRTGEKVFLECVQDMDHENMFWYRQDPGLGLRLIYFSYDVKMKEKGDIPEGYSVSREKKERFSLILESASTNQTSMYLCASSSVYYGTGRWEQYFGPGTRLTVT.

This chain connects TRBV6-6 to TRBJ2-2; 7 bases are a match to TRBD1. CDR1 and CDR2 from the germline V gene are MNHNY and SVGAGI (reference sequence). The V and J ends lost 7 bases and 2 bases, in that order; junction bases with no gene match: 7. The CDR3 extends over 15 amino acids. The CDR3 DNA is TGTGCCAGCAACCCCAGGGGGACCAACACCGGGGAGCTGTTTTTT. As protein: CASNPRGTNTGELFF.

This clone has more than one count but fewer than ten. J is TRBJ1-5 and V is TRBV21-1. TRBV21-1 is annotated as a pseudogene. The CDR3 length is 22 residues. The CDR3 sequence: CASSIPPGDGPTKTNSNQPQHF. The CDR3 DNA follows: TGTGCCAGCAGCATACCCCCTGGGGATGGGCCAACTAAAACCAATAGCAATCAGCCCCAGCATTTT.

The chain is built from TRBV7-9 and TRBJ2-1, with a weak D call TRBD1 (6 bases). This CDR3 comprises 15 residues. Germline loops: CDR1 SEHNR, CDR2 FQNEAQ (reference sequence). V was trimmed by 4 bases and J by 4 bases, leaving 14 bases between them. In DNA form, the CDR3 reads TGTGCCAGCAGCTCGGTCTCGGGGACATACAATGAGCAGTTCTTC. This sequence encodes CASSSVSGTYNEQFF.

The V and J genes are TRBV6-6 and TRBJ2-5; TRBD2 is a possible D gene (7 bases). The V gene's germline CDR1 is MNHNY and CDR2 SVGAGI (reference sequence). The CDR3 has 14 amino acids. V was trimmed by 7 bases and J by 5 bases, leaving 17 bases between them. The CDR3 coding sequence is TGTGCCAGCATCCTAGGGGGGGCGGGTGAGACCCAGTACTTC. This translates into CASILGGAGETQYF.